Shown below are 21 T cell receptor beta chains from a single sample sequenced in a study of blood T cell repertoires in COVID-19. The data were produced by immunoSEQ multiplex PCR, yet TCRdb's version contains in-frame clones alone and is incomplete. Counted here are just under 80,000 clones, 88% occurring once; the ten biggest clones make up around 40%. The specimen sequenced was peripheral blood. Receptors originate from a human donor in a cohort sampled during active COVID-19.

The gene calls are TRBV10-3 and TRBJ1-2, with D unresolved. This CDR3 has 15 amino acids. Germline CDR1 and CDR2: ENHRY and SYGVKD. The V gene lost 3 bases and the J gene lost 5 bases, with 16 bases spanning the gap. The CDR3 spells CAISDVEESLYGYTF. The CDR3, as DNA: TGTGCCATCAGTGACGTGGAGGAGAGTCTATATGGCTACACCTTC.

This CDR3 reads CASSQEVAGGNSPLHF. In DNA, the CDR3 is TGTGCCAGCAGCCAGGAGGTAGCGGGGGGAAATTCACCCCTCCACTTT. The chain links TRBV4-2 to TRBJ1-6; weak D call: TRBD1 (5 bases). The V gene lost 3 bases and the J gene lost 7 bases, with 16 bases spanning the gap. The CDR3 runs 16 residues. CDR1 and CDR2 (germline): LGHNA, YNFKEQ.

This chain joins TRBV7-9 and TRBJ2-3; 8 positions match TRBD2. Germline lookup yields CDR1 SEHNR and CDR2 FQNEAQ (reference sequence). V lost 8 bases, J lost 9 bases, and 7 bases stayed unmatched. The CDR3 runs to 12 residues. CDR3 in DNA: TGTGCCAGCTCCACTAGCGGAGGCACGCAGTATTTT. Its protein is CASSTSGGTQYF.

The rearrangement links TRBV14 to TRBJ1-6; the D is unclear. This CDR3 region has 15 residues. The ends were cut back, 0 bases at V and 6 bases at J, with 9 bases in the middle. Looked up from germline, CDR1 is SGHDN and CDR2 is FVKESK. In nucleotides, the CDR3 is TGTGCCAGCAGCCAAGATGCAGGAATTAATTCACCCCTCCACTTT. As protein: CASSQDAGINSPLHF.

This clone was recorded only once. The rearrangement joins TRBV7-2 to TRBJ2-1, with TRBD2 matching over 13 bases. From germline, CDR1 is SGHTA and CDR2 FQGNSA. J was trimmed by 8 bases and V by 1 base; bases with no gene match: 8. The CDR3 consists of 17 residues. The CDR3 nucleotides are TGTGCCAGCAGCTTAGGTCCAGGGACTAGCGGGACCGATGAGCAGTTCTTC. It specifies CASSLGPGTSGTDEQFF.

V usage is TRBV2 and J usage is TRBJ2-5; 13 bases map to TRBD2. Losses at the gene ends were 4 bases for V and 4 bases for J; bases not matched to a gene: 6. This CDR3 is built from 16 residues. CDR1 and CDR2 (germline): SNHLY, FYNNEI. The CDR3 sequence is CASSARLAGGGETQYF. The CDR3 bases are TGTGCCAGCAGTGCCCGACTAGCGGGGGGAGGAGAGACCCAGTACTTC.

The CDR3 here is CASSPGQGMGQGKTQYF. In DNA form, the CDR3 reads TGTGCCAGCAGTCCAGGACAGGGGATGGGGCAGGGAAAGACCCAGTACTTC. The rearrangement uses TRBV6-2 or TRBV6-3 and TRBJ2-5, with TRBD1 matching over 9 bases. This CDR3 is built from 17 residues. Trimming took 5 bases from V and 6 from J; bases not matched to a gene: 16. CDR1 is MNHEY, CDR2 SVGEGT, per germline.

The J gene is TRBJ2-5, the V gene TRBV2; D is ambiguous. Trimming removed 4 bases at V and 2 bases at J, with 8 bases between. CDR3 size: 13 residues. The germline gives CDR1 SNHLY, CDR2 FYNNEI. CDR3 protein: CASSVTTQETQYF. Here the CDR3 DNA reads TGTGCCAGCAGTGTAACAACACAAGAGACCCAGTACTTC.

The rearrangement links TRBV4-3 to TRBJ2-7; 13 bases match TRBD2. This CDR3 is built from 15 residues. The germline V gene encodes CDR1 LGHNA and CDR2 YSLEER. The J segment lost 3 bases and the V segment lost 4 bases, leaving 3 bases of the junction unmatched. The CDR3: CASSPGLAGDYEQYF. The CDR3 region has the DNA TGCGCCAGCAGCCCAGGACTAGCGGGGGACTACGAGCAGTACTTC.

V gene TRBV15 combines with J gene TRBJ1-5; D might be TRBD1 (6 bases). CDR1 is LNHNV, CDR2 YYDKDF, per germline (reference sequence). Trimming removed 1 base at V and 5 bases at J, with 15 bases between. CDR3 size: 16 residues. CDR3 region: CATSRGGRGPHQPQHF. CDR3 sequence (DNA): TGTGCCACCAGCAGAGGGGGCAGGGGCCCCCATCAGCCCCAGCATTTT.

This rearrangement joins TRBV3-1 (or the pseudogene TRBV3-2) to TRBJ2-3; perhaps TRBD2 as D (7 bases). CDR1 is LGHDT, CDR2 YNNKEL, per germline (reference sequence). The CDR3 is made up of 16 amino acids. V dropped 4 bases and J dropped 3 bases, with 17 bases sitting between them. Here the CDR3 reads CASSLVAGRGTDTQYF. Here the CDR3 DNA reads TGTGCCAGCAGCCTAGTCGCAGGGAGGGGGACAGATACGCAGTATTTT.

V and J are TRBV14 and TRBJ2-1; D remains unclear. The germline V and J ends were trimmed by 0 bases and 2 bases, with 8 bases remaining between them. The CDR3 has 15 amino acids. Germline V gene sequence: CDR1 SGHDN, CDR2 FVKESK. CDR3 nucleotide sequence: TGTGCCAGCAGCCAAGATCCTGGAGCCTACAATGAGCAGTTCTTC. Its translation: CASSQDPGAYNEQFF.

The chain combines TRBV5-4 with TRBJ1-1; D gene uncertain. Trimming took 3 bases from V and 2 from J, leaving 8 bases between them. Per germline, CDR1 SGHNT and CDR2 YYREEE (reference sequence). The CDR3 is made up of 13 amino acids. For the CDR3, the DNA is TGTGCCAGCAGCTCAATGAGCAACACTGAAGCTTTCTTT. This translates into CASSSMSNTEAFF.

V gene TRBV2 combines with J gene TRBJ1-6; the match to TRBD1 covers 7 bases. Germline V lookup: CDR1 SNHLY, CDR2 FYNNEI. V trimming: 5 bases; J trimming: 7 bases; junction bases outside the gene matches: 8. The CDR3 contains 15 residues. The CDR3 nucleotides read TGTGCCAGCAGTTTAGGACAGGTTGAAAATTCACCCCTCCACTTT. It codes for CASSLGQVENSPLHF.

V usage is TRBV19 and J usage is TRBJ2-7; 8 positions match TRBD2. The V gene's germline CDR1 is LNHDA and CDR2 SQIVND (reference sequence). The CDR3 loop spans 15 amino acids. V trimming: 1 base; J trimming: 1 base; junction bases outside the gene matches: 3. The CDR3 DNA reads TGTGCCAGTAGTATAGGACTAGCGATATCCTACGAGCAGTACTTC. It encodes CASSIGLAISYEQYF.

This sequence joins TRBV5-6 and TRBJ1-1, with a possible D match to TRBD1 (6 bases). Germline V gives CDR1 SGHDT, CDR2 YYEEEE. The V end lost 0 bases, the J end lost 10 bases, and 10 bases lay between the germline ends. CDR3 length: 12 amino acids. CDR3 bases: TGTGCCAGCAGCTTGGCCAGGGGACGAGCTTTCTTT. It encodes CASSLARGRAFF.

The V call is TRBV5-5, the J call TRBJ2-1, with 7 bases matching TRBD2. Germline assignment: CDR1 SGHKS and CDR2 YYEKEE (reference sequence). This CDR3 is 15 amino acids long. The V and J ends lost 6 bases and 4 bases, in that order; junction bases with no gene match: 10. The CDR3 nucleotides read TGTGCCAGCACTTCCGGGGGGACTTTGTACAATGAGCAGTTCTTC. This codes for CASTSGGTLYNEQFF.

The CDR3 nucleotides are TGTGCCAGCACCGATTCATTACATAACTATGGCTACACCTTC. It translates to CASTDSLHNYGYTF. The V gene is TRBV6-5, the J gene TRBJ1-2; no reliable D call. From germline, CDR1 is MNHEY and CDR2 SVGAGI. V gave up 7 bases and J gave up 1 base, with 13 bases separating them. The CDR3 contains 14 residues.

In regard to this clone: Mismatch with germline at one junction end may stem from a read error. The chain is built from TRBV10-1 and TRBJ1-5, with D uncertain. The CDR3 has 15 residues. Germline assignment: CDR1 WNHNN and CDR2 SYGVQD (reference sequence). The CDR3 sequence is CASTEKKKPNQPQHF. The CDR3 region has the DNA TGCGCCAGCACTGAGAAGAAGAAGCCGAATCAGCCCCAGCATTTT.

This chain uses TRBV6-5 with TRBJ1-3; weak D call: TRBD1 (6 bases). The CDR3 has 13 amino acids. Germline V CDR1 and CDR2: MNHEY, SVGAGI. With 6 bases removed from V and 4 bases from J, the gap between germline ends came to 10 bases. As DNA, the CDR3 is TGTGCCAGCAGCCAGGACAGAGGAAACACCATATATTTT. It encodes CASSQDRGNTIYF.

This chain uses TRBV7-3 with TRBJ2-1, with D possibly being TRBD2 (6 bases). Germline CDR1 and CDR2: SGHTA and FQGTGA. The CDR3 spans 13 residues. Deletions cut 5 bases from V and 8 bases from J, with 13 bases between. The CDR3 DNA is TGTGCCAGCAGCCACGTCGCGGGGCATGAGCAGTTCTTC. Translation gives CASSHVAGHEQFF.